Listed below are T cell receptor beta chains from one sample, sequenced in a study of siplizumab effects on memory and regulatory T cells. Measured with immunoSEQ multiplex PCR; TCRdb has only the in-frame clones, and not every one. The table has roughly 100,000 clones, around 90% seen once. Material: non-Treg CD4+ T cells sorted from blood. These receptors were collected from a human donor in good health. The CDR3 runs from the conserved cysteine through the conserved F or W. D genes are given only for firm matches. Clone size is given for some rows only: seen once, a few or many times, or a class if the clone is expanded.

d_call: -; clone_size: -; j_call: TRBJ2-2; v_call: TRBV18; cdr3_aa: CASSLFHLSNTGELFF; cdr3_nt: TGTGCCAGCTCACTATTTCACCTATCGAACACCGGGGAGCTGTTTTTT
d_call: -; clone_size: -; j_call: TRBJ2-3; v_call: TRBV5-1; cdr3_aa: CASSLSSGGEYTQYF; cdr3_nt: TGCGCCAGCAGCTTGAGTAGCGGAGGAGAGTATACGCAGTATTTT
d_call: -; clone_size: -; j_call: TRBJ2-3; v_call: TRBV10-2; cdr3_aa: CASSEVPSDTGRTDTQYF; cdr3_nt: TGCGCCAGCAGTGAGGTCCCTAGCGACACAGGTCGTACAGATACGCAGTATTTT
d_call: TRBD2; clone_size: -; j_call: TRBJ2-1; v_call: TRBV27; cdr3_aa: CASSLLGLAYEQFF; cdr3_nt: TGTGCCAGCAGTTTATTGGGACTAGCATATGAGCAGTTCTTC
d_call: -; clone_size: once; j_call: TRBJ2-5; v_call: TRBV14; cdr3_aa: CASSQGAGSRETQYF; cdr3_nt: TGTGCCAGCAGCCAAGGGGCGGGTTCTCGGGAGACCCAGTACTTC
d_call: -; clone_size: few; j_call: TRBJ2-7; v_call: TRBV29-1; cdr3_aa: CSVLKLAGVSYEQYF; cdr3_nt: TGCAGCGTCTTGAAACTGGCAGGGGTTTCCTACGAGCAGTACTTC
d_call: TRBD2; clone_size: -; j_call: TRBJ2-5; v_call: TRBV5-1; cdr3_aa: CASSLAGKETQYF; cdr3_nt: TGCGCCAGCAGCTTAGCGGGGAAAGAGACCCAGTACTTC
d_call: TRBD2; clone_size: -; j_call: TRBJ2-2; v_call: TRBV19; cdr3_aa: CASSTSVTSGRLAGELFF; cdr3_nt: TGTGCCAGTAGTACTTCCGTTACTAGCGGGAGGCTCGCCGGGGAGCTGTTTTTT
d_call: -; clone_size: -; j_call: TRBJ1-1; v_call: TRBV5-4; cdr3_aa: CASSSGRGGRTEAFF; cdr3_nt: TGTGCCAGCAGCTCGGGCCGTGGGGGTCGGACTGAAGCTTTCTTT
d_call: -; clone_size: -; j_call: TRBJ1-2; v_call: TRBV21-1; cdr3_aa: CASSKWGWGGYTF; cdr3_nt: TGTGCCAGCAGCAAATGGGGGTGGGGTGGCTACACCTTC
d_call: TRBD1; clone_size: -; j_call: TRBJ2-7; v_call: TRBV6-6; cdr3_aa: CASSLRQGSSYEQYF; cdr3_nt: TGTGCCAGCAGCCTCCGACAGGGGTCCTCCTACGAGCAGTACTTC
d_call: -; clone_size: -; j_call: TRBJ1-3; v_call: TRBV19; cdr3_aa: CASTPYSGNTIYF; cdr3_nt: TGTGCCAGCACCCCATATTCGGGAAACACCATATATTTT
d_call: -; clone_size: -; j_call: TRBJ1-5; v_call: TRBV9; cdr3_aa: CASSNTPGGGQPQHF; cdr3_nt: TGTGCCAGCAGCAACACCCCGGGGGGCGGTCAGCCCCAGCATTTT
d_call: TRBD1; clone_size: -; j_call: TRBJ1-2; v_call: TRBV9; cdr3_aa: CASSVEGQHYGYTF; cdr3_nt: TGTGCCAGCAGCGTAGAGGGACAGCACTATGGCTACACCTTC
d_call: -; clone_size: -; j_call: TRBJ2-1; v_call: TRBV9; cdr3_aa: CASSSQPRGKNEQFF; cdr3_nt: TGTGCCAGCAGCTCCCAGCCGCGAGGTAAGAATGAGCAGTTCTTC
d_call: TRBD2; clone_size: few; j_call: TRBJ2-7; v_call: TRBV7-9; cdr3_aa: CASSLSGTSGNEQYF; cdr3_nt: TGTGCCAGCAGTTTGTCCGGGACTAGCGGGAACGAGCAGTACTTC
d_call: -; clone_size: -; j_call: TRBJ1-3; v_call: TRBV29-1; cdr3_aa: CSVLTGSSGNTIYF; cdr3_nt: TGCAGCGTGCTGACAGGAAGCTCTGGAAACACCATATATTTT
d_call: TRBD2; clone_size: once; j_call: TRBJ2-1; v_call: TRBV27; cdr3_aa: CASSLSTSGRGEQFF; cdr3_nt: TGTGCCAGCAGTTTATCCACTAGCGGACGCGGGGAGCAGTTCTTC
d_call: -; clone_size: once; j_call: TRBJ2-2; v_call: TRBV21-1; cdr3_aa: CASSPHETRHTGELFF; cdr3_nt: TGTGCCAGCAGCCCTCATGAGACCCGACACACCGGGGAGCTGTTTTTT
d_call: TRBD1; clone_size: -; j_call: TRBJ1-3; v_call: TRBV5-5; cdr3_aa: CASSFTGTVSGNTIYF; cdr3_nt: TGTGCCAGCAGCTTTACCGGGACAGTCTCTGGAAACACCATATATTTT
d_call: -; clone_size: -; j_call: TRBJ1-1; v_call: TRBV7-2; cdr3_aa: CATWQRGAYTEAFF; cdr3_nt: TGTGCCACCTGGCAGAGGGGGGCTTACACTGAAGCTTTCTTT
d_call: -; clone_size: -; j_call: TRBJ2-3; v_call: TRBV28; cdr3_aa: CASSLGGPGPDTQYF; cdr3_nt: TGTGCCAGCAGTTTGGGGGGGCCGGGTCCAGATACGCAGTATTTT
d_call: -; clone_size: few; j_call: TRBJ2-3; v_call: TRBV5-1; cdr3_aa: CASRVRGTDTQYF; cdr3_nt: TGCGCCAGCAGGGTTCGGGGAACAGATACGCAGTATTTT
d_call: -; clone_size: -; j_call: TRBJ2-5; v_call: TRBV25-1; cdr3_aa: CASSSAVGGAGETQYF; cdr3_nt: TGTGCCAGCAGCTCCGCCGTGGGGGGCGCAGGAGAGACCCAGTACTTC
d_call: TRBD1; clone_size: few; j_call: TRBJ1-3; v_call: TRBV11-3; cdr3_aa: CASSSPGQSFGNTIYF; cdr3_nt: TGTGCCAGCAGCTCTCCGGGACAGAGTTTTGGAAACACCATATATTTT
d_call: -; clone_size: -; j_call: TRBJ1-2; v_call: TRBV5-1; cdr3_aa: CASSPQGSYGYTF; cdr3_nt: TGCGCCAGCAGCCCTCAGGGATCCTATGGCTACACCTTC
d_call: TRBD1; clone_size: -; j_call: TRBJ1-1; v_call: TRBV5-4; cdr3_aa: CASSLQGGMNTEAFF; cdr3_nt: TGTGCCAGCAGCTTACAGGGGGGGATGAACACTGAAGCTTTCTTT
d_call: -; clone_size: -; j_call: TRBJ1-2; v_call: TRBV30; cdr3_aa: CAWSTLRRYTF; cdr3_nt: TGTGCCTGGAGTACCCTTCGACGCTACACCTTC
d_call: -; clone_size: once; j_call: TRBJ2-2; v_call: TRBV7-2; cdr3_aa: CASSLGFYLNTGELFF; cdr3_nt: TGTGCCAGCAGCTTAGGGTTCTACCTCAACACCGGGGAGCTGTTTTTT
d_call: TRBD1; clone_size: -; j_call: TRBJ1-4; v_call: TRBV28; cdr3_aa: CASNFGTGNQGNEKLFF; cdr3_nt: TGTGCCAGCAACTTCGGGACAGGGAACCAGGGTAATGAAAAACTGTTTTTT
d_call: TRBD1; clone_size: -; j_call: TRBJ2-7; v_call: TRBV5-4; cdr3_aa: CASSLHRDRGYEQYF; cdr3_nt: TGTGCCAGCAGCTTACACCGGGACAGGGGATACGAGCAGTACTTC
d_call: -; clone_size: -; j_call: TRBJ1-2; v_call: TRBV27; cdr3_aa: CASSRVGGWGYTF; cdr3_nt: TGTGCCAGCAGTCGTGTCGGGGGTTGGGGCTACACCTTC
d_call: -; clone_size: -; j_call: TRBJ1-1; v_call: TRBV7-8; cdr3_aa: CASSLDLQRRRGSEAFF; cdr3_nt: TGTGCCAGCAGCTTAGATTTACAGCGCAGGAGGGGTTCTGAAGCTTTCTTT
d_call: -; clone_size: -; j_call: TRBJ2-7; v_call: TRBV6-6; cdr3_aa: CASSSAKTGTTYEQYF; cdr3_nt: TGTGCCAGCAGTTCGGCAAAGACAGGTACTACCTACGAGCAGTACTTC
d_call: -; clone_size: -; j_call: TRBJ2-2; v_call: TRBV5-5; cdr3_aa: CASRDSFTGELFF; cdr3_nt: TGTGCCAGCAGGGACAGTTTCACCGGGGAGCTGTTTTTT
d_call: TRBD1; clone_size: -; j_call: TRBJ1-3; v_call: TRBV18; cdr3_aa: CASSPRDRGRNTIYF; cdr3_nt: TGTGCCAGCTCACCACGGGACAGGGGTAGAAACACCATATATTTT
d_call: -; clone_size: -; j_call: TRBJ2-7; v_call: TRBV4-1; cdr3_aa: CASSRGLSYEQYF; cdr3_nt: TGCGCCAGCAGCCGGGGACTTTCCTACGAGCAGTACTTC
d_call: -; clone_size: -; j_call: TRBJ2-1; v_call: TRBV7-3; cdr3_aa: CASSLGTREGQFF; cdr3_nt: TGTGCCAGCAGCTTAGGGACAAGGGAGGGGCAGTTCTTC
d_call: -; clone_size: -; j_call: TRBJ2-3; v_call: TRBV7-9; cdr3_aa: CASSLSSDTQYF; cdr3_nt: TGTGCCAGCAGTCTCTCCTCAGATACGCAGTATTTT
d_call: -; clone_size: -; j_call: TRBJ2-4; v_call: TRBV5-1; cdr3_aa: CASSTQGGENIQYF; cdr3_nt: TGCGCCAGCAGCACCCAGGGGGGGGAAAACATTCAGTACTTC
d_call: -; clone_size: -; j_call: TRBJ2-7; v_call: TRBV30; cdr3_aa: CAWSTTSPGGEQYF; cdr3_nt: TGTGCCTGGAGTACAACGTCCCCGGGCGGAGAGCAGTACTTC
d_call: -; clone_size: -; j_call: TRBJ2-3; v_call: TRBV6-5; cdr3_aa: CASSPPGLGTDTQYF; cdr3_nt: TGTGCCAGCAGTCCACCGGGACTGGGCACAGATACGCAGTATTTT
d_call: TRBD2; clone_size: once; j_call: TRBJ2-1; v_call: TRBV7-8; cdr3_aa: CASSLSSLGGREGEQFF; cdr3_nt: TGTGCCAGCAGCTTATCCTCTTTAGGCGGGAGGGAGGGTGAGCAGTTCTTC
d_call: -; clone_size: -; j_call: TRBJ2-7; v_call: TRBV19; cdr3_aa: CASSLDSVSSYEQYF; cdr3_nt: TGTGCCAGTAGTCTTGACAGCGTTAGCTCCTACGAGCAGTACTTC
d_call: TRBD2; clone_size: -; j_call: TRBJ2-3; v_call: TRBV7-2; cdr3_aa: CASSFGLAGLSTDTQYF; cdr3_nt: TGTGCCAGCAGCTTTGGACTAGCGGGTCTCAGCACAGATACGCAGTATTTT
d_call: TRBD2; clone_size: -; j_call: TRBJ2-7; v_call: TRBV11-3; cdr3_aa: CASSSGLAGAGYEQYF; cdr3_nt: TGTGCCAGCAGCTCCGGACTAGCGGGAGCGGGCTACGAGCAGTACTTC
d_call: -; clone_size: once; j_call: TRBJ1-5; v_call: TRBV7-2; cdr3_aa: CASSPVGSQRPQHF; cdr3_nt: TGTGCCAGCAGCCCCGTTGGCAGCCAAAGGCCCCAGCATTTT
d_call: TRBD2; clone_size: -; j_call: TRBJ2-5; v_call: TRBV11-2; cdr3_aa: CARPTSGRARYQETQYF; cdr3_nt: TGTGCCCGCCCGACTAGCGGGAGGGCCAGGTACCAAGAGACCCAGTACTTC
d_call: TRBD1; clone_size: -; j_call: TRBJ2-2; v_call: TRBV19; cdr3_aa: CASSTNRGPELFF; cdr3_nt: TGTGCCAGTAGTACCAACAGGGGCCCGGAGCTGTTTTTT
d_call: -; clone_size: -; j_call: TRBJ1-1; v_call: TRBV9; cdr3_aa: CASSEIRGANTEAFF; cdr3_nt: TGTGCCAGCAGCGAAATACGGGGCGCAAACACTGAAGCTTTCTTT
d_call: -; clone_size: -; j_call: TRBJ2-5; v_call: TRBV6-6; cdr3_aa: CASSYSQRGPLETQYF; cdr3_nt: TGTGCCAGCAGTTACTCGCAACGAGGGCCTCTGGAGACCCAGTACTTC